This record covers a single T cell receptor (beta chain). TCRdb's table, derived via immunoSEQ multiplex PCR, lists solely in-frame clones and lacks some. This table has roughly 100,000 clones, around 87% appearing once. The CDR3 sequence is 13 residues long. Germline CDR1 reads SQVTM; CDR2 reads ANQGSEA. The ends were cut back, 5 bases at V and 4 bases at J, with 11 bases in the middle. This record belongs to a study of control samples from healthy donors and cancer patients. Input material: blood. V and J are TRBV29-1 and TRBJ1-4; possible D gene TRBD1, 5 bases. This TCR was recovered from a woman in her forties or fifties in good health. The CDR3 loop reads CSVKQVLNEKLFF. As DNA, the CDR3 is TGCAGCGTTAAACAGGTCCTTAATGAAAAACTGTTTTTT.